One sample yielded the 18 T cell receptor beta chains listed below, sequenced in a study of blood T cells in healthy people across ages. Combining a sample-barcoded 5' primer with a J-beta primer mix, a second PCR ran for roughly 7 to 11 cycles. TCRdb re-derived calls from the 5' RACE reads in MiXCR, one entry per CDR3 protein. The table has 500,000 to 700,000 distinct CDR3 sequences, around 31% seen once. Sequencing was carried out using blood. Every receptor here comes from a woman aged 80 or over in good health.

This clonotype was detected a few times. A read error is possible here, since a much larger clone lies one base away. The genes are TRBV7-3 and TRBJ2-4, with D possibly being TRBD2 (6 bases). The DNA matches TRBJ2-7 better at its end, which makes the J call doubtful. The CDR3 is made up of 15 amino acids. Germline assignment: CDR1 SGHTA and CDR2 FQGTGA. As DNA, the CDR3 is TGTGTCAGCAGCTTAGGCGGAGGGCAGCACTACGAGCAGTACTTC. Protein: CVSSLGGGQHYEQYF.

This clonotype came up many times. This chain links TRBV5-1 with TRBJ2-7; D unclear. CDR1 SGHRS and CDR2 YFSETQ come from the germline V gene. Deletions cut 5 bases from V and 0 bases from J, with 9 bases between. The CDR3 has 13 residues. CDR3 bases: TGCGCCAGCAGTAATTCTCGCTCCTACGAGCAGTACTTC. Protein product: CASSNSRSYEQYF.

This sequence joins TRBV12-3 or TRBV12-4 and TRBJ2-3; 10 bases align to TRBD2. This CDR3 contains 14 residues. With V trimmed by 4 bases and J by 6 bases, 4 bases remained unmatched. The CDR3 loop is CASSWQAGGDTQYF. CDR3 bases: TGTGCCAGCAGTTGGCAAGCGGGGGGGGATACGCAGTATTTT.

This clonotype has only a few counts. One end of the junction varies from germline; a read error may be responsible. This rearrangement joins TRBV20-1 to TRBJ1-4; D is uncertain. Germline CDR1 DFQATT, CDR2 SNEGSKA (reference sequence). This CDR3 region has 16 residues. DNA for the CDR3: TGCAGTGCTAAAGCCTCTGGGAGTGCAACTAATGAAAAACGGTTTTTT. It is translated as CSAKASGSATNEKRFF.

As regards this clonotype: A single base separates this from a much larger clone, so it may be a read error. The chain carries TRBV5-1 and TRBJ1-1; D uncertain. V lost 2 bases, J lost 4 bases, and 18 bases lay in between. CDR1 is SGHRS, CDR2 YFSETQ, per germline. The CDR3 runs 16 residues. CDR3 in amino acids: CASSFGWSGPGTEAFF. CDR3 bases: TGCGCCAGCAGCTTTGGATGGTCGGGCCCTGGCACTGAAGCTTTCTTT.

Concerning this clonotype itself: Its ends do not fully match the called genes, so a read error is possible. The chain carries TRBV5-8 and TRBJ2-3, with 11 bases that match TRBD2. CDR3 length: 18 amino acids. The germline gives CDR1 SGHTS, CDR2 YDEGEE. This CDR3 reads CTSSFWSPLAGGQDTQYF. CDR3 sequence (DNA): TGTACCAGCAGCTTTTGGTCCCCTTTAGCGGGGGGGCAAGATACGCAGTATTTT.

This clonotype has at least ten counts. The V and J genes are TRBV10-3 and TRBJ2-7; TRBD1 agrees at 11 bases. The germline gives CDR1 ENHRY, CDR2 SYGVKD. This CDR3 is 12 amino acids long. After removal of 10 bases from V and 7 bases from J, the junction contained 6 bases not matched to a gene. The chain's CDR3 is CATTGTGGEQYF. CDR3 bases: TGTGCCACAACCGGGACAGGGGGAGAGCAGTACTTC.

On this clonotype itself: This sequence may be a read error, since a much larger clone differs from it by one base. V usage is TRBV20-1 and J usage is TRBJ2-5; the D gene is possibly TRBD1 (6 bases). The CDR3 totals 14 residues. The germline V gene has CDR1 DFQATT and CDR2 SNEGSKA (reference sequence). Trimming cost V 3 bases and J 5 bases, with 16 bases left between them. The CDR3 sequence is CSAREWGRSETQYF. CDR3 nucleotides: TGCAGTGCTAGGGAGTGGGGGCGGTCTGAGACCCAGTACTTC.

To note about this clonotype: A single base separates this from a much larger clone, so it may be a read error. This chain connects TRBV9 to TRBJ1-6; TRBD1 matches 9 bases. The length of the CDR3 is 15 residues. Germline V lookup: CDR1 SGDLS, CDR2 YYNGEE. The CDR3 nucleotides are TGTGCCAGCAGCGTAGAGGGACAGGGAAACTCACCCCCCCACTTT. It is translated as CASSVEGQGNSPPHF.

On this clonotype itself: Possible read error: a much larger clone is one base away. The chain is built from TRBV20-1 and TRBJ1-1; TRBD1 matches at 9 bases. CDR3 length: 17 amino acids. V lost 5 bases to trimming and J lost 2 bases; unmatched junction nucleotides: 15. The germline V gene has CDR1 DFQATT and CDR2 SNEGSKA (reference sequence). CDR3 region: CSACSSNLDRGNTEAFF. CDR3 nucleotides: TGCAGTGCTTGTAGTTCGAACCTGGACAGGGGAAACACTGAAGCTTTCTTT.

This clonotype was picked up many times. This chain uses TRBV20-1 with TRBJ2-7; D not resolved. The CDR3 extends over 15 amino acids. The V gene's germline CDR1 is DFQATT and CDR2 SNEGSKA (reference sequence). Trimming stripped 0 bases from V and 1 base from J, with 13 bases between. CDR3 protein: CSARDPSLSSYEQYF. The CDR3 region has the DNA TGCAGTGCTAGAGATCCATCCTTATCTTCCTACGAGCAGTACTTC.

This clonotype was detected ten times or more. The J gene is TRBJ2-3, the V gene TRBV5-1; D is ambiguous. Germline assignment: CDR1 SGHRS and CDR2 YFSETQ. The CDR3 has 15 amino acids. Trimming removed 0 bases at V and 0 bases at J, with 8 bases between. DNA for the CDR3: TGCGCCAGCAGCTTGGCCAGCGCTAGCACAGATACGCAGTATTTT. This gives the protein CASSLASASTDTQYF.

The CDR3 DNA reads as TGTGCCAGCAGATTTATCGGGACAGGGACACAAGAGACCCAGTACTTC. Protein: CASRFIGTGTQETQYF. V gene TRBV7-9 combines with J gene TRBJ2-5, with TRBD1 matching over 9 bases. The germline V gene has CDR1 SEHNR and CDR2 FQNEAQ (reference sequence). The CDR3 runs 16 residues. J gave up 2 bases and V 6 bases, and 10 bases lay outside the gene matches.

In this sample, this clonotype turned up many times. V is TRBV7-2 and J is TRBJ2-4, with 10 bases matching TRBD2. Germline trimming cut 5 bases from V and 9 bases from J; bases unmatched to any gene: 4. The germline V gene has CDR1 SGHTA and CDR2 FQGNSA. The CDR3 is made up of 13 amino acids. The CDR3 nucleotides are TGTGCCAGCAGCCTTCAGCGGGGGGGCATTCAGTACTTC. This codes for CASSLQRGGIQYF.

This clonotype was seen at least ten times. V and J are TRBV4-3 and TRBJ1-2, with TRBD1 matching over 7 bases. The CDR3 contains 15 residues. The junction had 5 bases not matched to a gene; V was cut back by 0 bases and J by 4 bases. Germline lookup yields CDR1 LGHNA and CDR2 YSLEER. CDR3 in amino acids: CASSQDVTGLYGYTF. The CDR3 DNA reads as TGCGCCAGCAGCCAAGATGTGACAGGGCTCTATGGCTACACCTTC.

The gene calls are TRBV20-1 and TRBJ1-3; TRBD1 matches at 7 bases. Per the germline V gene, CDR1 is DFQATT and CDR2 is SNEGSKA (reference sequence). The CDR3 runs 13 residues. The CDR3: CSAGTATGNTIYF. The CDR3, as DNA: TGCAGCGCCGGGACAGCGACTGGAAACACCATATATTTT.

The rearrangement uses TRBV28 and TRBJ2-5; TRBD2 is a possible D gene (5 bases). The J call may be faulty, since TRBJ2-7 better matches the DNA end. Germline V gives CDR1 MDHEN, CDR2 SYDVKM. The CDR3 is 15 amino acids. CDR3 amino acids: CASSYTWTGTYEQYF. In DNA form, the CDR3 reads TGTGCCAGCAGCTATACATGGACGGGGACCTACGAGCAGTACTTC.

In the case of this clonotype: This may be a read error, as it is one base from a much larger clone. The chain employs TRBV5-1 and TRBJ2-1; 10 bases are shared with TRBD2. The CDR3 spans 18 residues. J gave up 5 bases and V 4 bases, and 15 bases lay outside the gene matches. Germline lookup yields CDR1 SGHRS and CDR2 YFSETQ. CDR3 region: CASSAPGLARGRDNEQFF. Written as DNA, the CDR3 is TGCGCCAGCAGCGCCCCGGGACTAGCGAGGGGTCGCGACAATGAGCAGTTCTTC. Based on the CDR3 plus reference TRBV5-1 and TRBJ2-1, the full variable domain is KAGVTQTPRYLIKTRGQQVTLSCSPISGHRSVSWYQQTPGQGLQFLFEYFSETQRNKGNFPGRFSGRQFSNSRSEMNVSTLELGDSALYLCASSAPGLARGRDNEQFFGPGTRLTVL.